A single T cell receptor (beta chain) is shown here with its context. Its specificity is not known. The sample belongs to a study of neoadjuvant nivolumab and ipilimumab in lung cancer. Only in-frame clones appear in the TCRdb table, and some are missing; sequencing was by immunoSEQ multiplex PCR. The table includes 40,000 to 55,000 clones, 75% to 90% detected once. Broader study findings: Blood richness before therapy tracked richness in tumors resected after neoadjuvant therapy.

Sequencing used blood, obtained before neoadjuvant nivolumab, alone or with ipilimumab. This clonotype originated in an adult with non-small cell lung cancer. Some clones in this sample may be carry-over from other donors' samples.

The CDR3 nucleotides are TGTGCCAGTAGTGAAACCGGGACACGAGACTACGAGCAGTACTTC. Its protein is CASSETGTRDYEQYF. The V gene is TRBV19, the J gene TRBJ2-7, with D perhaps matching TRBD1 (6 bases). Per germline, CDR1 LNHDA and CDR2 SQIVND (reference sequence). Trimming removed 5 bases from V and 3 bases from J, with 17 bases in between. The CDR3 spans 15 residues.